This T cell receptor (beta chain) was recovered during a study of cytomegalovirus exposure and HLA in healthy donors. About this clone itself: Antigen: not known.

Findings of the study overall: Indistinguishability led to the exclusion of some V segments, TRBV6-2 and TRBV6-3 included. A few of the chains that were CMV-associated were confirmed in vitro to be specific for CMV antigens. The investigators catalogued some 150 TCR beta chains as cytomegalovirus-associated.

In the PCR, 60 Vbeta and 13 Jbeta primers were used. Generated by immunoSEQ multiplex PCR, the TCRdb table keeps only in-frame clones and is missing some. This listing includes fewer than 150,000 clones. The V gene end was trimmed by 5 bases and the J gene end by 7 bases; junction bases not matched to a gene: 12. The CDR3 is 15 residues long. Germline V gene data show CDR1 as SGHVS and CDR2 as FNYEAQ. The receptor's source is a middle-aged man in good health and CMV-seronegative. Sequencing was performed on PBMCs. The genes are TRBV7-6 and TRBJ2-7; 9 bases are shared with TRBD2. The DNA of the CDR3 is TGTGCCAGCAGCCTTCAAGGCGGGGGGGCCGGAGAGCAGTACTTC. Translation: CASSLQGGGAGEQYF.